This T cell receptor beta chain was documented in a study of shared T cell receptors in the human thymus. This clone appeared a single time. Measured with immunoSEQ multiplex PCR; TCRdb has only the in-frame clones, and not every one. The table shows 600,000 or so clones, with more than 75% occurring only once. The trim removed 0 bases at V and 6 bases at J, leaving 3 bases unmatched. CDR1 and CDR2 from the germline V gene are SGHRS and YFSETQ. CDR3 length equals 15 residues. The same data also contributed to another study, on human thymus T cells.

The clonotype was recovered from a boy under three years old with a congenital heart defect. The source material was thymocytes. The gene calls are TRBV5-1 and TRBJ2-2, with 9 positions matching TRBD2. The CDR3 nucleotides are TGCGCCAGCAGCTTGGCATCTAGCGGGGCCGGGGAGCTGTTTTTT. Protein: CASSLASSGAGELFF.